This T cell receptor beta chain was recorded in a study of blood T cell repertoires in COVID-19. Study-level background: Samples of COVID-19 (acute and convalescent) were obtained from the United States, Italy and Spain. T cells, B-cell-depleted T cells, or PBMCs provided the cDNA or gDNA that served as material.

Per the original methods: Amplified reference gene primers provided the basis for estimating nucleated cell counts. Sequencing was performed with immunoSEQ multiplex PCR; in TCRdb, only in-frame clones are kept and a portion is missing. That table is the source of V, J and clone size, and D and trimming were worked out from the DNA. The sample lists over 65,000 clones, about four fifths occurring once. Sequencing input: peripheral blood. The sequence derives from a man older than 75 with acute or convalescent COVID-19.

CDR3: CASSLLSTLAGGGNEQFF. The DNA of the CDR3 is TGTGCCAGCAGTCTCCTCTCAACCCTAGCGGGGGGGGGAAATGAGCAGTTCTTC. The chain links TRBV27 to TRBJ2-1; 12 bases are a match to TRBD2. Germline assignment: CDR1 MNHEY and CDR2 SMNVEV (reference sequence). CDR3 length equals 18 residues. With 5 bases clipped from V and 7 bases from J, the junction kept 15 bases outside the gene matches.